A single sample is the source of the 21 T cell receptor beta chains below, sequenced in a study of cytomegalovirus exposure and HLA in healthy donors. The primer mix had 60 Vbeta and 13 Jbeta primers. Using immunoSEQ multiplex PCR, the repertoire was profiled, and TCRdb retains in-frame clones only, with some absent. The table includes 200,000 or so clones, around 80% detected once. Sequencing input: PBMCs. Receptor source: a man aged 35 to 55 in good health and CMV-seropositive.

This sequence joins TRBV5-1 and TRBJ1-1; D gene unclear. Germline loops: CDR1 SGHRS, CDR2 YFSETQ. V lost 0 bases and J lost 4, with 10 bases in between. CDR3 size: 14 residues. CDR3 sequence reads: CASSLEGGGTEAFF. In DNA, the CDR3 is TGCGCCAGCAGCTTGGAGGGAGGCGGCACTGAAGCTTTCTTT. Together with reference TRBV5-1 and TRBJ1-1, the CDR3 gives the full variable domain: KAGVTQTPRYLIKTRGQQVTLSCSPISGHRSVSWYQQTPGQGLQFLFEYFSETQRNKGNFPGRFSGRQFSNSRSEMNVSTLELGDSALYLCASSLEGGGTEAFFGQGTRLTVV.

The chain joins TRBV7-9 to TRBJ2-6; maybe TRBD1 (6 bases). V was trimmed by 5 bases and J by 0 bases, leaving 17 bases between them. Looked up from germline, CDR1 is SEHNR and CDR2 is FQNEAQ (reference sequence). CDR3 length equals 18 residues. The CDR3 DNA is TGTGCCAGCAGCCCCTTCCGGACAGCCTCCTCTGGGGCCAACGTCCTGACTTTC. It is translated as CASSPFRTASSGANVLTF.

CDR3 nucleotide sequence: TGTGCCAGTAGTATACAGGGGACTGAAGCTTTCTTT. It yields the protein CASSIQGTEAFF. V and J are TRBV19 and TRBJ1-1; TRBD1 might be the D (6 bases). Germline V lookup: CDR1 LNHDA, CDR2 SQIVND (reference sequence). This CDR3 is built from 12 residues. V dropped 2 bases and J dropped 5 bases, with 6 bases sitting between them.

CDR3 residues: CATSTRTSGHEQYF. As DNA, the CDR3 is TGTGCCACCAGCACTCGGACTAGCGGCCACGAGCAGTACTTC. J is TRBJ2-7 and V is TRBV15; TRBD2 aligns across 10 bases. Germline lookup yields CDR1 LNHNV and CDR2 YYDKDF (reference sequence). Trimming removed 4 bases from V and 5 bases from J; junction bases left unmatched: 5. The CDR3 spans 14 residues.

The chain couples TRBV6-5 to TRBJ2-7; D is unresolved. Deletions cut 6 bases from V and 0 bases from J, with 18 bases between. There are 16 residues in the CDR3. Germline V lookup: CDR1 MNHEY, CDR2 SVGAGI. DNA for the CDR3: TGTGCCAGCAGCTACGGGCTGCCAGATTCCTCCTACGAGCAGTACTTC. This codes for CASSYGLPDSSYEQYF.

The J gene is TRBJ1-1, the V gene TRBV6-5; the D is unclear. Germline-derived CDR1 and CDR2 are MNHEY and SVGAGI. V was cut by 2 bases and J by 2 bases, with 15 bases left in between. The CDR3 runs to 16 residues. CDR3 residues: CASSYERLSGNTEAFF. The CDR3 coding sequence is TGTGCCAGCAGTTACGAGCGGTTAAGTGGAAACACTGAAGCTTTCTTT.

The rearrangement links TRBV6-5 to TRBJ1-1, with D possibly being TRBD1 (5 bases). Germline V CDR1 and CDR2: MNHEY, SVGAGI. This CDR3 contains 15 residues. V lost 2 bases, J lost 6 bases, and 16 bases lay in between. DNA of the CDR3: TGTGCCAGCAGTTACCTGGGTCCTCAAGGGGCTGAAGCTTTCTTT. Amino acids: CASSYLGPQGAEAFF.

The V and J genes are TRBV6-6 and TRBJ2-5; the D gene is possibly TRBD1 (6 bases). Germline-derived CDR1 and CDR2 are MNHNY and SVGAGI (reference sequence). Deletions cut 1 base from V and 2 bases from J, with 14 bases between. The CDR3 contains 16 residues. The CDR3 reads CASSYLGTGPQETQYF. CDR3 DNA: TGTGCCAGCAGTTACTTGGGTACAGGGCCTCAAGAGACCCAGTACTTC.

The V gene is TRBV19, the J gene TRBJ2-7, with a possible D match to TRBD2 (5 bases). The V gene's germline CDR1 is LNHDA and CDR2 SQIVND (reference sequence). The CDR3 is 15 residues long. Deletions cut 4 bases from V and 5 bases from J, with 18 bases between. CDR3: CASSKREWNLNEQYF. CDR3 sequence (DNA): TGTGCCAGTAGTAAGAGGGAGTGGAATCTCAACGAGCAGTACTTC.

This clone was found a few times. The CDR3 bases are TGTGCCTGGAGTATAATAGGGGCTCGCACAGATACGCAGTATTTT. This gives the protein CAWSIIGARTDTQYF. J is TRBJ2-3 and V is TRBV30; maybe TRBD1 (5 bases). Germline-derived CDR1 and CDR2 are GTSNPN and SVGIG (reference sequence). Deletions cut 2 bases from V and 1 base from J, with 13 bases between. CDR3 length: 15 amino acids.

This clone was seen just once. J is TRBJ2-1 and V is TRBV7-3; weak D call: TRBD2 (5 bases). V lost 3 bases and J 5 bases, leaving 8 bases between the germline ends. This CDR3 comprises 13 residues. In germline, CDR1 is SGHTA, CDR2 FQGTGA. The CDR3, as DNA: TGTGCCAGCAGCTTGAGGGTCCACAATGAGCAGTTCTTC. Protein sequence: CASSLRVHNEQFF. Combining the CDR3 with reference TRBV7-3 and TRBJ2-1 gives the whole variable domain GAGVSQTPSNKVTEKGKYVELRCDPISGHTALYWYRQSLGQGPEFLIYFQGTGAADDSGLPNDRFFAVRPEGSVSTLKIQRTERGDSAVYLCASSLRVHNEQFFGPGTRLTVL.

J is TRBJ1-2 and V is TRBV19; a possible D gene is TRBD1 (6 bases). The CDR3 loop spans 16 amino acids. The V and J ends lost 0 bases and 2 bases respectively, with 13 bases between them. CDR1 and CDR2 from the germline V gene are LNHDA and SQIVND (reference sequence). CDR3 loop: CASSIDLGQPNYGYTF. The CDR3 DNA reads TGTGCCAGTAGTATAGATCTTGGACAGCCGAACTATGGCTACACCTTC. The full variable domain, rest sourced from reference TRBV19 and TRBJ1-2, is DGGITQSPKYLFRKEGQNVTLSCEQNLNHDAMYWYRQDPGQGLRLIYYSQIVNDFQKGDIAEGYSVSREKKESFPLTVTSAQKNPTAFYLCASSIDLGQPNYGYTFGSGTRLTVV.

The chain combines TRBV19 with TRBJ1-2; no firm D call. V was trimmed by 3 bases and J by 7 bases, leaving 18 bases between them. This CDR3 is built from 15 residues. CDR1 is LNHDA and CDR2 is SQIVND in the germline V gene (reference sequence). The CDR3 is CASSIWSATGGGYTF. The DNA of the CDR3 is TGTGCCAGTAGTATTTGGAGTGCGACGGGAGGTGGCTACACCTTC.

J is TRBJ1-1 and V is TRBV25-1; weak D call: TRBD1 (6 bases). With 6 bases removed from V and 0 bases from J, the gap between germline ends came to 20 bases. CDR3 size: 17 residues. Germline V gene data show CDR1 as MGHDK and CDR2 as SYGVNS. The CDR3 reads CASSSGHHPIMNTEAFF. The DNA for the CDR3 is TGTGCCAGCAGCTCGGGACACCATCCCATCATGAACACTGAAGCTTTCTTT.

This chain connects TRBV2 to TRBJ2-1; 8 bases match TRBD2. Germline V gives CDR1 SNHLY, CDR2 FYNNEI. Trimming took 9 bases from V and 7 from J; bases not matched to a gene: 11. The CDR3 has 14 residues. Here the CDR3 reads CASTFSGGKNEQFF. The CDR3 nucleotides are TGTGCCAGTACTTTTTCGGGGGGGAAGAATGAGCAGTTCTTC.

This clone was seen a few times. The chain uses TRBV28 and TRBJ1-2; weak D call: TRBD1 (6 bases). From germline, CDR1 is MDHEN and CDR2 SYDVKM. Trimming left V 6 bases short and J 4 bases short, with 15 bases between. The CDR3 contains 14 residues. CDR3 sequence (DNA): TGTGCCAGCAGGACCTTCAGGGGTCCCTATGGCTACACCTTC. Translated: CASRTFRGPYGYTF.

The rearrangement links TRBV4-1 to TRBJ2-3; 7 nucleotides line up with TRBD2. In germline, CDR1 is MGHRA, CDR2 YSYEKL. The CDR3 runs to 16 residues. V gave up 0 bases and J gave up 7 bases; unmatched junction bases: 10. In DNA, the CDR3 is TGCGCCAGCAGCCAAGAAGGTTCGGGGGGTCTGTATACGCAGTATTTT. Protein sequence: CASSQEGSGGLYTQYF.

The chain employs TRBV9 and TRBJ2-5, with TRBD2 identical over 7 bases. Germline V gene lookup returns CDR1 SGDLS and CDR2 YYNGEE. The CDR3 sequence is 13 residues long. CDR3 DNA sequence: TGTGCTACCGGACTAGACACGCAAGAGACCCAGTACTTC. This sequence encodes CATGLDTQETQYF.

The rearrangement joins TRBV27 to TRBJ2-1; D remains unclear. Between the trimmed V and J ends, which lost 5 bases and 4 bases, there was a span of 3 bases. The CDR3 runs 11 residues. CDR1 MNHEY and CDR2 SMNVEV come from the germline V gene (reference sequence). For the CDR3, the DNA is TGTGCCAGCAGTACTTACAATGAGCAGTTCTTC. Its translation: CASSTYNEQFF.

The chain uses TRBV5-1 and TRBJ1-1; possibly TRBD1 for D (5 bases). Trimming removed 4 bases at V and 1 base at J, with 14 bases between. The germline gives CDR1 SGHRS, CDR2 YFSETQ. The CDR3 loop spans 15 amino acids. The chain's CDR3 is CASSPLAGPNTEAFF. CDR3 nucleotide sequence: TGCGCCAGCAGCCCCCTCGCAGGGCCGAACACTGAAGCTTTCTTT.

The gene calls are TRBV4-3 and TRBJ2-3; 11 nucleotides agree with TRBD2. V lost 4 bases, J lost 3 bases, and 9 bases stayed unmatched. The CDR3 runs to 17 residues. Germline V gene data show CDR1 as LGHNA and CDR2 as YSLEER. The CDR3: CASSPYPSGGLTDTQYF. In DNA form, the CDR3 reads TGCGCCAGCAGCCCCTATCCTAGCGGGGGGTTGACAGATACGCAGTATTTT.